This T cell receptor (beta chain) was recovered during a study of beta chain features in type 1 diabetes. The study, taken as a whole, reports: VDJ junctions sequenced from type 1 diabetes patients showed fewer insertions and more deletions. Significant though moderate, a shortening of TCRB CDR3s appeared in all four CD4+ subsets of Type 1 diabetes patients. The study found that naive, central memory and Treg TCRB repertoires appeared more similar in patients than in healthy donors.

The sequenced template was cDNA made from the entire isolated RNA. Using immunoSEQ multiplex PCR, the repertoire was profiled, and TCRdb retains in-frame clones only, with some absent. The sample lists about 53,000 clones; roughly 63% were seen once. The length of the CDR3 is 15 residues. The ends lost 6 bases at V and 4 bases at J; junction bases unmatched: 11. Germline V lookup: CDR1 SGHTA, CDR2 FQGNSA. Concerning this clone: Its antigen remains unidentified.

The specimen was stem cell memory CD4+ T cells from blood. The chain combines TRBV7-2 with TRBJ1-2, with 7 bases that match TRBD1. This sequence was found in a woman younger than 45 with type 1 diabetes. The CDR3, as DNA: TGTGCCAGCAGTAGGGTCAGGGGGTCCAGCTATGGCTACACCTTC. As protein: CASSRVRGSSYGYTF. Variable domain in full (rest from reference TRBV7-2 and TRBJ1-2): GAGVSQSPSNKVTEKGKDVELRCDPISGHTALYWYRQSLGQGLEFLIYFQGNSAPDKSGLPSDRFSAERTGGSVSTLTIQRTQQEDSAVYLCASSRVRGSSYGYTFGSGTRLTVV.